One sample yielded the 18 T cell receptor beta chains listed below, sequenced in a study of cytomegalovirus exposure and HLA in healthy donors. Here immunoSEQ multiplex PCR was the method, and the copy in TCRdb shows in-frame clones only, minus some. The sample records 56,000 or so clones, 93% being singletons. The sequencing sample was made of PBMCs. The receptors were gathered from a young woman in good health and CMV-seropositive.

This chain uses TRBV5-1 with TRBJ1-4, with 11 positions matching TRBD1. J gave up 0 bases and V 4 bases, and 11 bases lay outside the gene matches. Germline assignment: CDR1 SGHRS and CDR2 YFSETQ. This CDR3 has 19 amino acids. The CDR3 reads CASSRRGTGGRTTNEKLFF. In nucleotides, the CDR3 is TGCGCCAGCAGCCGGCGGGGGACAGGGGGTCGCACAACTAATGAAAAACTGTTTTTT.

The chain combines TRBV9 with TRBJ1-2, with 8 bases matching TRBD1. Germline trimming cut 7 bases from V and 7 bases from J; bases unmatched to any gene: 12. This CDR3 region has 14 residues. Germline CDR1 SGDLS, CDR2 YYNGEE. The CDR3: CASSGLDRAFGYTF. The CDR3, as DNA: TGTGCCAGCTCGGGCCTGGACAGGGCCTTTGGCTACACCTTC.

This clone occurred once. V and J are TRBV18 and TRBJ1-4; no clear D. Germline-derived CDR1 and CDR2 are KGHSH and LQKENI. V lost 3 bases and J lost 6, with 11 bases in between. There are 14 residues in the CDR3. CDR3 residues: CASSPQGRDEKLFF. The DNA for the CDR3 is TGTGCCAGCTCACCCCAAGGCCGGGATGAAAAACTGTTTTTT.

The sample holds a few counts of this clone. The gene calls are TRBV25-1 and TRBJ1-1; unclear D gene. Germline V gene sequence: CDR1 MGHDK, CDR2 SYGVNS. This CDR3 is built from 14 residues. Trimming left V 1 base short and J 0 bases short, with 6 bases between. The CDR3 region has the DNA TGTGCCAGCAGTGAATTTGGAGTGAACACTGAAGCTTTCTTT. Translated: CASSEFGVNTEAFF.

The rearrangement uses TRBV6-1 and TRBJ2-7; D possibly corresponds to TRBD2 (5 bases). The V gene lost 3 bases and the J gene lost 6 bases, with 9 bases spanning the gap. The CDR3 runs 12 residues. Germline assignment: CDR1 MNHNS and CDR2 SASEGT. CDR3 coding DNA: TGTGCCAGCAGTGAGACTACGACCGAGCAGTACTTC. Its protein product is CASSETTTEQYF.

Only one count was recorded for this clone. The V gene is TRBV6-1, the J gene TRBJ1-4, with a weak D call TRBD1 (5 bases). The CDR3 covers 15 residues. V lost 7 bases and J 8 bases, leaving 20 bases between the germline ends. CDR1 and CDR2 (germline): MNHNS, SASEGT. CDR3 DNA: TGTGCCAGCACCAGCCGACAGAAGGTCGGCGAAAAACTGTTTTTT. Translated: CASTSRQKVGEKLFF.

The rearrangement links TRBV29-1 to TRBJ1-2, with TRBD1 matching 9 bases. Germline values: CDR1 SQVTM, CDR2 ANQGSEA. J gave up 8 bases and V 6 bases, and 10 bases lay outside the gene matches. This CDR3 is built from 13 residues. In DNA form, the CDR3 reads TGCAGCGTCGATAAACAGGGGGCTGGAGGCTACACCTTC. It yields the protein CSVDKQGAGGYTF.

This clone was found once. The gene calls are TRBV27 and TRBJ1-1; TRBD1 aligns across 7 bases. This CDR3 has 13 amino acids. The junction had 7 bases not matched to a gene; V was cut back by 6 bases and J by 6 bases. Germline CDR1 MNHEY, CDR2 SMNVEV (reference sequence). CDR3 amino acids: CASSLRQGAEAFF. CDR3 DNA sequence: TGTGCCAGCAGCCTCCGACAGGGAGCTGAAGCTTTCTTT.

The chain carries TRBV10-3 and TRBJ1-2, with 12 bases that match TRBD1. V shed 6 bases and J 6 bases; nucleotides not matched to a gene: 2. The CDR3 runs to 13 residues. Germline lookup yields CDR1 ENHRY and CDR2 SYGVKD. The DNA of the CDR3 is TGTGCCATCAGGGGACAGGGGGCCGATGGCTACACCTTC. Translated: CAIRGQGADGYTF.

V gene TRBV6-5 combines with J gene TRBJ1-2, with unresolved D. The CDR3 totals 15 residues. V dropped 4 bases and J dropped 8 bases, with 20 bases sitting between them. The germline V gene encodes CDR1 MNHEY and CDR2 SVGAGI. The CDR3 is CASSSGLVEGQGYTF. Here the CDR3 DNA reads TGTGCCAGCAGTTCTGGACTGGTGGAGGGCCAAGGCTACACCTTC.

V gene TRBV10-2 combines with J gene TRBJ1-4; TRBD1 matches at 11 bases. Germline CDR1 is WSHSY and CDR2 is SAAADI. This CDR3 has 16 amino acids. J lost 2 bases, V lost 4 bases, and 3 bases had no gene match. CDR3 bases: TGCGCCAGCAGTGGGGGACAGGGGGTTACTAATGAAAAACTGTTTTTT. Protein: CASSGGQGVTNEKLFF.

The rearrangement links TRBV6-6 to TRBJ2-7, with a possible D match to TRBD1 (5 bases). The CDR3 covers 15 residues. Per the germline V gene, CDR1 is MNHNY and CDR2 is SVGAGI (reference sequence). The V and J ends lost 3 bases and 6 bases respectively, with 18 bases between them. CDR3 loop: CASSYDSSGKREQYF. In DNA, the CDR3 is TGTGCCAGCAGTTATGACAGTTCGGGCAAACGCGAGCAGTACTTC.

J is TRBJ2-1 and V is TRBV7-2; 11 bases map to TRBD2. Trimming removed 4 bases from V and 5 bases from J; junction bases left unmatched: 10. This CDR3 contains 17 residues. Per germline, CDR1 SGHTA and CDR2 FQGNSA. The CDR3 spells CASSSISGGAVDNEQFF. In nucleotides, the CDR3 is TGTGCCAGCAGCTCAATTAGCGGGGGGGCTGTTGACAATGAGCAGTTCTTC.

This chain connects TRBV18 to TRBJ1-6; tentative D call: TRBD1 (6 bases). The CDR3 has 15 amino acids. The germline V and J ends were trimmed by 3 bases and 7 bases, with 13 bases remaining between them. Germline V gives CDR1 KGHSH, CDR2 LQKENI. CDR3 coding DNA: TGTGCCAGCTCACCGTCGGTACAGGGCAATTCACCCCTCCACTTT. Protein product: CASSPSVQGNSPLHF.

V usage is TRBV29-1 and J usage is TRBJ1-5; 8 bases match TRBD1. The CDR3 has 13 amino acids. Germline V gives CDR1 SQVTM, CDR2 ANQGSEA. V trimming: 4 bases; J trimming: 6 bases; junction bases outside the gene matches: 5. The CDR3 sequence is CSVGADRVQPQHF. The CDR3, as DNA: TGCAGCGTTGGGGCGGACAGGGTTCAGCCCCAGCATTTT.

The chain has TRBV19 and TRBJ2-7; maybe TRBD1 (5 bases). V gave up 2 bases and J gave up 1 base, with 9 bases separating them. The CDR3 runs to 14 residues. CDR1 is LNHDA and CDR2 is SQIVND in the germline V gene (reference sequence). The CDR3 is CASSIIPGSYEQYF. The CDR3 coding sequence is TGTGCCAGTAGTATAATCCCAGGGTCCTACGAGCAGTACTTC.

This chain links TRBV5-6 with TRBJ2-7; 7 bases line up with TRBD1. With V trimmed by 0 bases and J by 7 bases, 10 bases remained unmatched. The CDR3 extends over 15 amino acids. Germline CDR1 is SGHDT and CDR2 is YYEEEE. CDR3 sequence: CASSLARGTLGEQYF. Written as DNA, the CDR3 is TGTGCCAGCAGCTTGGCCAGGGGGACCCTGGGGGAGCAGTACTTC.

V is TRBV10-2 and J is TRBJ1-3, with a weak D call TRBD1 (6 bases). V lost 7 bases, J lost 4 bases, and 17 bases lay in between. The CDR3 sequence is 15 residues long. In germline, CDR1 is WSHSY, CDR2 SAAADI. CDR3 sequence: CASTNRESPGNTIYF. Here the CDR3 DNA reads TGCGCCAGCACTAACAGGGAGTCTCCGGGAAACACCATATATTTT.